Shown below are 32 T cell receptor beta chains from a single sample sequenced in a study of control samples from healthy donors and cancer patients. Only in-frame clones appear in the TCRdb table, and some are missing; sequencing was by immunoSEQ multiplex PCR. The profile shows over 85,000 clones, 65% to 85% of them singletons. Sequenced input: PBMCs. The source of these receptors is a man aged 70-80 years with lung cancer.

This chain uses TRBV5-5 with TRBJ1-3; D not resolved. Germline V gene data show CDR1 as SGHKS and CDR2 as YYEKEE (reference sequence). This CDR3 has 14 amino acids. V was trimmed by 5 bases and J by 4 bases, leaving 13 bases between them. The CDR3 protein is CASSRVVTGNTIYF. The CDR3 DNA reads TGTGCCAGCAGTCGGGTCGTTACCGGAAACACCATATATTTT. Supplemented by reference TRBV5-5 and TRBJ1-3, the full variable domain reads DAGVTQSPTHLIKTRGQQVTLRCSPISGHKSVSWYQQVLGQGPQFIFQYYEKEERGRGNFPDRFSARQFPNYSSELNVNALLLGDSALYLCASSRVVTGNTIYFGEGSWLTVV.

The V call is TRBV18, the J call TRBJ2-2; unclear D gene. The CDR3 extends over 14 amino acids. The V gene lost 2 bases and the J gene lost 3 bases, with 7 bases spanning the gap. In germline, CDR1 is KGHSH, CDR2 LQKENI. The CDR3 DNA is TGTGCCAGCTCACCAGGGCCCCACACCGGGGAGCTGTTTTTT. Amino acid sequence: CASSPGPHTGELFF.

The V call is TRBV30, the J call TRBJ2-5; D not resolved. V was cut by 2 bases and J by 6 bases, with 19 bases left in between. The CDR3 is 15 residues long. Germline V lookup: CDR1 GTSNPN, CDR2 SVGIG (reference sequence). CDR3 sequence reads: CAWSSPPPAMKTQYF. The DNA for the CDR3 is TGTGCCTGGAGTAGTCCCCCCCCGGCCATGAAGACCCAGTACTTC.

The chain employs TRBV30 and TRBJ1-3; D is uncertain. V lost 0 bases and J lost 7, with 13 bases in between. Germline values: CDR1 GTSNPN, CDR2 SVGIG (reference sequence). CDR3 length: 14 amino acids. CDR3 nucleotides: TGTGCCTGGAGTGTAGAGCTTGAACGGAACACCATATATTTT. Its translation is CAWSVELERNTIYF.

V usage is TRBV3-1 (or the pseudogene TRBV3-2) and J usage is TRBJ1-4; 10 bases are shared with TRBD1. The V gene end was trimmed by 4 bases and the J gene end by 6 bases; junction bases not matched to a gene: 8. The germline gives CDR1 LGHDT, CDR2 YNNKEL (reference sequence). This CDR3 contains 16 residues. Here the CDR3 reads CASSLGIGTGDEKLFF. In DNA form, the CDR3 reads TGTGCCAGCAGCCTCGGTATTGGGACAGGGGATGAAAAACTGTTTTTT.

This clone was detected only a few times. The chain recombines TRBV19 with TRBJ2-4, with 8 bases fitting TRBD2. The CDR3 sequence is 14 residues long. The V gene's germline CDR1 is LNHDA and CDR2 SQIVND (reference sequence). The V and J ends lost 5 bases and 4 bases, in that order; junction bases with no gene match: 4. CDR3 nucleotide sequence: TGTGCCAGTAGTGCGCCGGGGGGGAAAAACATTCAGTACTTC. It translates to CASSAPGGKNIQYF.

The gene calls are TRBV6-4 and TRBJ2-1; TRBD2 matches at 7 bases. Trimming removed 3 bases from V and 9 bases from J; junction bases left unmatched: 5. CDR1 is MRHNA and CDR2 is SNTAGT in the germline V gene. This CDR3 is 13 amino acids long. The CDR3 loop is CASSERREGEQFF. CDR3 bases: TGTGCCAGCAGTGAACGCAGGGAGGGTGAGCAGTTCTTC.

The chain joins TRBV6-4 to TRBJ2-3, with TRBD2 identical over 8 bases. The CDR3 contains 15 residues. Germline V gene data show CDR1 as MRHNA and CDR2 as SNTAGT. V trimming: 4 bases; J trimming: 2 bases; junction bases outside the gene matches: 5. The CDR3 sequence is CASSVAGSYTDTQYF. Here the CDR3 DNA reads TGTGCCAGCAGTGTAGCGGGGTCCTACACAGATACGCAGTATTTT.

This chain joins TRBV7-8 and TRBJ1-2; D may be TRBD1 (5 bases). CDR3 length: 18 residues. Trimming removed 1 base at V and 4 bases at J, with 22 bases between. The germline gives CDR1 SGHVS, CDR2 FQNEAQ. Written as DNA, the CDR3 is TGTGCCAGCAGCTTAGGCTGGCGGGGCCGCCCCATTCCCTATGGCTACACCTTC. Translation: CASSLGWRGRPIPYGYTF.

The gene calls are TRBV3-1 (or the pseudogene TRBV3-2) and TRBJ1-6; TRBD1 is a possible D gene (5 bases). The CDR3 is 15 amino acids. The V gene lost 8 bases and the J gene lost 0 bases, with 11 bases spanning the gap. Per the germline V gene, CDR1 is LGHDT and CDR2 is YNNKEL (reference sequence). The CDR3 sequence: CASQGTSSYNSPLHF. In nucleotides, the CDR3 is TGTGCCAGCCAGGGTACAAGCTCCTATAATTCACCCCTCCACTTT.

This clone was seen a handful of times. The chain carries TRBV19 and TRBJ1-1; TRBD1 aligns across 7 bases. The CDR3 totals 11 residues. Germline values: CDR1 LNHDA, CDR2 SQIVND (reference sequence). J gave up 8 bases and V 6 bases, and 3 bases lay outside the gene matches. CDR3: CASSLDREAFF. The CDR3 DNA sequence: TGTGCCAGTAGCCTGGACAGGGAAGCTTTCTTT.

This clone occurred once. The rearrangement uses TRBV25-1 and TRBJ2-7, with D tentatively TRBD1 or TRBD2 (5 bases each). The germline CDR1 and CDR2 sequences are MGHDK and SYGVNS. The ends were cut back, 5 bases at V and 6 bases at J, with 14 bases in the middle. This CDR3 spans 13 amino acids. The DNA of the CDR3 is TGTGCCAGCAGTTCGAGGGGCTCCCTCGAGCAGTACTTC. It specifies CASSSRGSLEQYF.

This clone appeared once. The V and J genes are TRBV6-5 and TRBJ1-6; weak D call: TRBD1 (5 bases). The CDR3 sequence is 14 residues long. Trimming took off 4 bases at V and 5 bases at J, with 9 bases between the two ends. In germline, CDR1 is MNHEY, CDR2 SVGAGI. The CDR3 coding sequence is TGTGCCAGCAGTTTCTACAGGAATAATTCACCCCTCCACTTT. Amino acids: CASSFYRNNSPLHF.

This rearrangement joins TRBV6-5 to TRBJ1-2; a possible D gene is TRBD1 (6 bases). Deletions cut 6 bases from V and 4 bases from J, with 15 bases between. The CDR3 has 14 amino acids. Germline CDR1 is MNHEY and CDR2 is SVGAGI. The CDR3 nucleotides are TGTGCCAGCAGCGGGAGGGGGGCCGTCTATGGCTACACCTTC. Translating gives CASSGRGAVYGYTF.

This clone was counted only a few times. This chain links TRBV6-5 with TRBJ1-2; no clear D. V lost 0 bases, J lost 4 bases, and 15 bases lay in between. The CDR3 runs to 16 residues. Germline V gives CDR1 MNHEY, CDR2 SVGAGI. The CDR3, as DNA: TGTGCCAGCAGTTACTCGCGGGCGGCTTTGGCCTATGGCTACACCTTC. Amino acid sequence: CASSYSRAALAYGYTF.

The chain carries TRBV27 and TRBJ2-7; 9 bases are shared with TRBD1. The trim removed 6 bases at V and 4 bases at J, leaving 10 bases unmatched. The CDR3 sequence is 15 residues long. Germline CDR1 and CDR2: MNHEY and SMNVEV (reference sequence). The CDR3 sequence: CASRVIGTGPYEQYF. CDR3 sequence (DNA): TGTGCCAGCAGAGTGATCGGGACAGGGCCATACGAGCAGTACTTC.

The rearrangement links TRBV21-1 to TRBJ2-7; whether TRBD1, the table's D call, matches the DNA was not checked. TRBV21-1 is a documented pseudogene. This CDR3 region has 15 residues. CDR3: CASSTQGAPFYEQYF. The DNA of the CDR3 is TGTGCCAGCAGCACCCAGGGTGCCCCATTCTACGAGCAGTACTTC.

This clone appeared many times. The rearrangement joins TRBV2 to TRBJ2-3; 12 positions match TRBD2. The CDR3 covers 15 residues. V was clipped by 7 bases and J by 0 bases; unmatched bases: 2. Germline CDR1 SNHLY, CDR2 FYNNEI. In DNA, the CDR3 is TGTGCCAGCACCGGACTAGCGGGGAGCACAGATACGCAGTATTTT. Translated: CASTGLAGSTDTQYF.

The chain carries TRBV7-9 and TRBJ1-4; D not certain. CDR1 is SEHNR, CDR2 FQNEAQ, per germline (reference sequence). The CDR3 totals 13 residues. Trimming shortened V by 5 bases and J by 0 bases, and 4 bases separated the two germline ends. The CDR3 loop is CASSLTTNEKLFF. CDR3 DNA: TGTGCCAGCAGCCTAACAACTAATGAAAAACTGTTTTTT.

The chain is built from TRBV10-2 and TRBJ1-2, with D perhaps matching TRBD1 (5 bases). V lost 4 bases, J lost 4 bases, and 13 bases lay in between. The V gene's germline CDR1 is WSHSY and CDR2 SAAADI. The CDR3 sequence is 14 residues long. Written as DNA, the CDR3 is TGCGCCAGCAGTGGACAGTTACAGACCTATGGCTACACCTTC. It yields the protein CASSGQLQTYGYTF.

This clone was found a few times. CDR3 DNA: TGCGCCAGCAGCTTGGCCGGTTCTTCTAGCACAGATACGCAGTATTTT. It translates to CASSLAGSSSTDTQYF. The J gene is TRBJ2-3, the V gene TRBV5-1; D gene ambiguous. Trimming took 0 bases from V and 0 from J, leaving 11 bases between them. The CDR3 spans 16 residues. From germline, CDR1 is SGHRS and CDR2 YFSETQ.

A single count supports this clone. The chain links TRBV25-1 to TRBJ1-3; D possibly corresponds to TRBD1 (6 bases). The germline V gene encodes CDR1 MGHDK and CDR2 SYGVNS. The CDR3 has 15 amino acids. Trimming shortened V by 4 bases and J by 4 bases, and 14 bases separated the two germline ends. The CDR3 is CASSGNRVDGNTIYF. The CDR3 bases are TGTGCCAGCAGTGGGAACAGGGTGGACGGAAACACCATATATTTT.

The chain links TRBV27 to TRBJ1-6; no clear D. CDR1 is MNHEY, CDR2 SMNVEV, per germline (reference sequence). The CDR3 extends over 13 amino acids. V lost 2 bases, J lost 6 bases, and 5 bases lay in between. The CDR3 loop reads CASSLVPNSPLHF. The CDR3 DNA reads as TGTGCCAGCAGTTTAGTTCCTAATTCACCCCTCCACTTT.

J is TRBJ1-6 and V is TRBV27; D is unclear. Germline CDR1 reads MNHEY; CDR2 reads SMNVEV (reference sequence). There are 14 residues in the CDR3. V lost 5 bases and J 6 bases, leaving 11 bases between the germline ends. CDR3 bases: TGTGCCAGCAGTCCAGCGGCAGTTAATTCACCCCTCCACTTT. Translated, it gives CASSPAAVNSPLHF.

The chain links TRBV18 to TRBJ2-7, with 7 bases lining up with TRBD1. This CDR3 spans 14 amino acids. In germline, CDR1 is KGHSH, CDR2 LQKENI. V was clipped by 6 bases and J by 3 bases; unmatched bases: 8. Here the CDR3 reads CASSPGTVSYEQYF. The DNA of the CDR3 is TGTGCCAGCTCCCCCGGGACAGTAAGCTACGAGCAGTACTTC.

The rearrangement uses TRBV19 and TRBJ2-4, with 9 bases lining up with TRBD1. With V trimmed by 5 bases and J by 3 bases, 14 bases remained unmatched. Germline CDR1 LNHDA, CDR2 SQIVND (reference sequence). CDR3 length equals 18 residues. For the CDR3, the DNA is TGTGCCAGTAGTCCCACGGACAGGGGAGGGTTTGGCAAAAACATTCAGTACTTC. Translation: CASSPTDRGGFGKNIQYF.

The V and J genes are TRBV19 and TRBJ1-4, with a weak D call TRBD1 (6 bases). Between the trimmed V and J ends, which lost 8 bases and 7 bases, there was a span of 14 bases. Looked up from germline, CDR1 is LNHDA and CDR2 is SQIVND (reference sequence). This CDR3 region has 13 residues. The CDR3, as DNA: TGTGCCAGTTCGGACAGCCTAACTGAAAAACTGTTTTTT. Translation gives CASSDSLTEKLFF.

The chain links TRBV18 to TRBJ1-2, with D unresolved. Trimming removed 0 bases at V and 5 bases at J, with 16 bases between. CDR1 and CDR2 from the germline V gene are KGHSH and LQKENI. The CDR3 is 16 amino acids. CDR3: CASSPPVGVGSYGYTF. CDR3 bases: TGTGCCAGCTCACCACCGGTCGGGGTGGGCTCATATGGCTACACCTTC.

The CDR3 spells CASSDHLYEQYF. The CDR3 DNA sequence: TGTGCCAGCAGTGACCACCTTTACGAGCAGTACTTC. This rearrangement joins TRBV2 to TRBJ2-7; no clear D. The germline V gene encodes CDR1 SNHLY and CDR2 FYNNEI. The V end was cut by 3 bases, the J end by 4 bases, with 7 bases between. The CDR3 sequence is 12 residues long.

V usage is TRBV5-1 and J usage is TRBJ1-1, with D perhaps TRBD1 (5 bases). V was clipped by 0 bases and J by 4 bases, with 13 bases between them. CDR3 size: 15 residues. In germline, CDR1 is SGHRS, CDR2 YFSETQ. The CDR3 loop is CASSLDSAGSTEAFF. The CDR3 nucleotides are TGCGCCAGCAGCTTGGATTCGGCAGGGTCCACTGAAGCTTTCTTT.

This clone was counted a single time. V is TRBV9 and J is TRBJ1-1; 7 nucleotides align to TRBD1. V lost 6 bases and J lost 6; bases outside the gene matches: 11. The germline gives CDR1 SGDLS, CDR2 YYNGEE. This CDR3 has 14 amino acids. The CDR3 bases are TGTGCCAGCACCCGAGGGGGCGCCGGCGCTGAAGCTTTCTTT. Its protein is CASTRGGAGAEAFF.

This chain uses TRBV5-6 with TRBJ2-7, with D possibly TRBD2 on 6 matching bases. The ends were cut back, 0 bases at V and 4 bases at J, with 14 bases in the middle. The CDR3 covers 15 residues. Germline V CDR1 and CDR2: SGHDT, YYEEEE. CDR3: CASSLGDFWGYEQYF. CDR3 sequence (DNA): TGTGCCAGCAGCTTGGGGGACTTCTGGGGGTACGAGCAGTACTTC.